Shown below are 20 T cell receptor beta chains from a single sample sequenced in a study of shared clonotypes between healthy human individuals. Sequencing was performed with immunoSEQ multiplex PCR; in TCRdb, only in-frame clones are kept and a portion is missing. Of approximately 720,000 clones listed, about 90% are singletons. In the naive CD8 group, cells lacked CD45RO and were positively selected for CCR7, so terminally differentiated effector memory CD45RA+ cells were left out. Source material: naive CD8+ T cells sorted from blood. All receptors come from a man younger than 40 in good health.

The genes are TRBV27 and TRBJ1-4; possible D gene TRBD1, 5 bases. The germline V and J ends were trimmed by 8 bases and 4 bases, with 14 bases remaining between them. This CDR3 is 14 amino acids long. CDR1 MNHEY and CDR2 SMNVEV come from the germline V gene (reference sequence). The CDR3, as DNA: TGTGCCAGCGGGTACAGGAGGAATAATGAAAAACTGTTTTTT. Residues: CASGYRRNNEKLFF.

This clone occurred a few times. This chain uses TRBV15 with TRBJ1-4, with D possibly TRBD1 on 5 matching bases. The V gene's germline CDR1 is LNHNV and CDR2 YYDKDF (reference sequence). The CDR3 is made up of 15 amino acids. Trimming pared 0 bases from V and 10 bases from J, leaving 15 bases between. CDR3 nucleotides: TGTGCCACCAGCAGAGACGGGGGAGAAATGCGAAAACTGTTTTTT. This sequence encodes CATSRDGGEMRKLFF.

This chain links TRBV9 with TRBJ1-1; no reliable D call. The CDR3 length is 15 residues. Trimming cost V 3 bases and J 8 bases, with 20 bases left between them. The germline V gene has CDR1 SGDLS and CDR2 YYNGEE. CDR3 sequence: CASSGAKTGYSEAFF. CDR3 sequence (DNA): TGTGCCAGCAGCGGGGCCAAAACGGGTTATTCGGAAGCTTTCTTT.

CDR3 nucleotides: TGTGCCAGTAGTATCAATCCAGGATCCTACGAGCAGTACTTC. Translation: CASSINPGSYEQYF. This sequence joins TRBV19 and TRBJ2-7; no clear D. Germline CDR1 LNHDA, CDR2 SQIVND (reference sequence). Between the trimmed V and J ends, which lost 3 bases and 1 base, there was a span of 10 bases. The CDR3 is 14 amino acids. Combining the CDR3 with reference TRBV19 and TRBJ2-7 gives the whole variable domain DGGITQSPKYLFRKEGQNVTLSCEQNLNHDAMYWYRQDPGQGLRLIYYSQIVNDFQKGDIAEGYSVSREKKESFPLTVTSAQKNPTAFYLCASSINPGSYEQYFGPGTRLTVT.

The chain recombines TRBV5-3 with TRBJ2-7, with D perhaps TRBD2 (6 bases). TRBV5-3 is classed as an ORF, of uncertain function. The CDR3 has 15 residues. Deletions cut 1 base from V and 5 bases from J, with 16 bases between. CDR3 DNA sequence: TGTGCCAGAAGCTTGTTTCCGGGAGACGTAGACGAGCAGTACTTC. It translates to CARSLFPGDVDEQYF.

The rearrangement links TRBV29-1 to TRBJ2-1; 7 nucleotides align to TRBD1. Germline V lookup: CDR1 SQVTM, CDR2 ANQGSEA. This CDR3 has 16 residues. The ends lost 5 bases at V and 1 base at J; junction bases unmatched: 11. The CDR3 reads CSVSGQPTLSYNEQFF. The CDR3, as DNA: TGCAGCGTTTCGGGACAGCCCACTCTTTCCTACAATGAGCAGTTCTTC.

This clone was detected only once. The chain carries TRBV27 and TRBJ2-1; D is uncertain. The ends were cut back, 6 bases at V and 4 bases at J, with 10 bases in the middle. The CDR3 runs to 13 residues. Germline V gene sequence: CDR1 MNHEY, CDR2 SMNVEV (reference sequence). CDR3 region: CASSHAGYNEQFF. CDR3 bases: TGTGCCAGCAGCCACGCAGGATACAATGAGCAGTTCTTC.

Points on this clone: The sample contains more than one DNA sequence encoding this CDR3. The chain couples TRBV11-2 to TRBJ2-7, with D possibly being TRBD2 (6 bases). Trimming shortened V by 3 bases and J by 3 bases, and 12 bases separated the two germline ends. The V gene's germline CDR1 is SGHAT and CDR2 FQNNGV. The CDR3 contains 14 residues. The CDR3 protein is CASSFGTGRYEQYF. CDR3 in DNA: TGTGCCAGCAGCTTCGGGACTGGACGCTACGAGCAGTACTTC.

The CDR3 region is CASSQVDGPTGEQYF. In nucleotides, the CDR3 is TGCGCCAGCAGCCAAGTCGACGGCCCTACGGGGGAGCAGTACTTC. The rearrangement joins TRBV4-1 to TRBJ2-7; tentative D call: TRBD2 (5 bases). In germline, CDR1 is MGHRA, CDR2 YSYEKL. The CDR3 length is 15 residues. Trimming cost V 1 base and J 7 bases, with 17 bases left between them.

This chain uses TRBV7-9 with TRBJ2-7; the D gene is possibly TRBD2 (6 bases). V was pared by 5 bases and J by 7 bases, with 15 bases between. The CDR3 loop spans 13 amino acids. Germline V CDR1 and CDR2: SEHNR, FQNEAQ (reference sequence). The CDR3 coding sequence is TGTGCCAGCAGCCCGCCGGGAGCTGGGGAGCAGTACTTC. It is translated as CASSPPGAGEQYF.

CDR3 in amino acids: CASSLRTSGYTDTQYF. DNA for the CDR3: TGTGCCAGCAGCCTAAGGACTAGCGGCTACACAGATACGCAGTATTTT. This rearrangement joins TRBV5-6 to TRBJ2-3, with 10 positions matching TRBD2. V trimming: 4 bases; J trimming: 2 bases; junction bases outside the gene matches: 7. This CDR3 contains 16 residues. Germline V gives CDR1 SGHDT, CDR2 YYEEEE.

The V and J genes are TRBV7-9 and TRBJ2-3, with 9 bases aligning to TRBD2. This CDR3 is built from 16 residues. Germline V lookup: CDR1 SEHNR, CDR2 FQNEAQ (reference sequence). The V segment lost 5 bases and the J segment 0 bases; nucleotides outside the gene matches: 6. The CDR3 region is CASSEASGKSTDTQYF. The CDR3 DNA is TGTGCCAGCAGCGAAGCTAGCGGGAAGAGCACAGATACGCAGTATTTT.

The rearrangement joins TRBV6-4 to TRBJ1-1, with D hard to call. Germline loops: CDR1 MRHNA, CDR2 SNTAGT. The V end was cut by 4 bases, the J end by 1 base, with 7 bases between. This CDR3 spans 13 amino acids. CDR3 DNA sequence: TGTGCCAGCAGTGCTGAATCGAACACTGAAGCTTTCTTT. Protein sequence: CASSAESNTEAFF.

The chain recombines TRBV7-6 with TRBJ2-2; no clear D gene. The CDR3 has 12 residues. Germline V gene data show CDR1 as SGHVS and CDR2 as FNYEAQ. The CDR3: CASAAEAGELFF. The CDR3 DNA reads TGTGCTTCCGCGGCGGAAGCCGGGGAGCTGTTTTTT. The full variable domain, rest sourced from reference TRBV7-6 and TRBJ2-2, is GAGVSQSPRYKVTKRGQDVALRCDPISGHVSLYWYRQALGQGPEFLTYFNYEAQQDKSGLPNDRFSAERPEGSISTLTIQRTEQRDSAMYRCASAAEAGELFFGEGSRLTVL.

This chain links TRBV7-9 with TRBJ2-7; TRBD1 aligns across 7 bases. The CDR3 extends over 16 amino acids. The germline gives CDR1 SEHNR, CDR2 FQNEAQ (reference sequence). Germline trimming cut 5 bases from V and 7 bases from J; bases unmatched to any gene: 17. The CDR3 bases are TGTGCCAGCAGCCCCCGGGACAGTTCCAACTGGAGGGAGCAGTACTTC. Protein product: CASSPRDSSNWREQYF.

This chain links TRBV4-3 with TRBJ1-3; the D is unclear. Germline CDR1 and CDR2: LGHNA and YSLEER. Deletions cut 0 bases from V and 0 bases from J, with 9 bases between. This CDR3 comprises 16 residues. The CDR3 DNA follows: TGCGCCAGCAGCCAAGATCCCGCCAGCTCTGGAAACACCATATATTTT. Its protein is CASSQDPASSGNTIYF.

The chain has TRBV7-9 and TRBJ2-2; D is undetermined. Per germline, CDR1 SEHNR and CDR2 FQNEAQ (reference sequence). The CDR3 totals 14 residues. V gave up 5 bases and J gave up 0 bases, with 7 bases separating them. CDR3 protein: CASSLTPNTGELFF. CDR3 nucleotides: TGTGCCAGCAGCCTGACACCGAACACCGGGGAGCTGTTTTTT.

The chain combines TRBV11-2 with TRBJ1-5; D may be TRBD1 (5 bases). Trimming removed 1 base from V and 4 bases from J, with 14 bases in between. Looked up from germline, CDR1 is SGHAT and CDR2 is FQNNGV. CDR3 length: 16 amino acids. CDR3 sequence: CASSLGVQGLNQPQHF. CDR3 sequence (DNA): TGTGCCAGCAGCTTAGGGGTGCAGGGACTAAATCAGCCCCAGCATTTT.

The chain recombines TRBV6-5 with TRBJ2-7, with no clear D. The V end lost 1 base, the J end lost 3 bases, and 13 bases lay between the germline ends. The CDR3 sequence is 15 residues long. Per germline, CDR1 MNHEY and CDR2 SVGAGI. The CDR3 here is CASSYYGSRNYEQYF. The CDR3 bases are TGTGCCAGCAGTTACTATGGTTCCAGGAACTACGAGCAGTACTTC.

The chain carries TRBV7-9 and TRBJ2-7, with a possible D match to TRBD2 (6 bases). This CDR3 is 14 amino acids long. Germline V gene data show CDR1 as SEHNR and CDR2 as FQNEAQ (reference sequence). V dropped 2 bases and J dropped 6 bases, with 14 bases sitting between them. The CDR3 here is CASSLTGSSGEQYF. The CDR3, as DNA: TGTGCCAGCAGCTTAACCGGGAGTAGCGGCGAGCAGTACTTC.